These T cell receptor beta chains were read from a single sample in a study of early T cells in non-severe SARS-CoV-2 infection. TCRdb itself ran the 5' RACE reads through MiXCR, one entry per CDR3 protein. The sample shows roughly 70,000 distinct CDR3 sequences, roughly 18% of them seen only once. The sequencing used whole blood, collected at baseline. Source of these receptors: an adult who was a healthcare worker with PCR-confirmed SARS-CoV-2 infection or an uninfected control (not recorded which). The CDR3 runs from the conserved cysteine through the conserved F or W. D genes are given only for firm matches. A row's size may be missing; if present it is once, few, many or a size class.

V	D	size	J	CDR3	DNA
TRBV7-8	-	few	TRBJ1-2	CASSFGQTNYGYTF	TGTGCCAGCAGCTTTGGCCAGACTAACTATGGCTACACCTTC
TRBV6-6	-	few	TRBJ2-1	CASSRRGSEQFF	TGTGCCAGCAGCCGGCGGGGATCTGAGCAGTTCTTC
TRBV20-1	TRBD1	few	TRBJ1-2	CSARAGGRYGYTF	TGCAGTGCTAGAGCAGGGGGTCGCTATGGCTACACCTTC
TRBV20-1	-	few	TRBJ2-7	CSARTDRLQYF	TGCAGTGCCAGGACCGACAGACTGCAGTACTTC
TRBV24-1	TRBD1	-	TRBJ1-5	CATSTKGAGNQPQHF	TGTGCCACCAGCACCAAGGGGGCTGGCAATCAGCCCCAGCATTTT
TRBV10-3	TRBD2	-	TRBJ2-1	CAISEGTSGRGSSYNEQFF	TGTGCCATCAGTGAGGGGACTAGCGGGAGGGGAAGCTCCTACAATGAGCAGTTCTTC
TRBV7-9	-	-	TRBJ2-1	CASSTGGDRPINGQFF	TGTGCCAGCAGCACTGGGGGGGACAGGCCCATCAATGGGCAGTTCTTC
TRBV15	-	medium-sized	TRBJ2-3	CATSRDRAGDTDTQYF	TGTGCCACCAGCAGAGATCGGGCAGGGGACACAGATACGCAGTATTTT
TRBV11-2	TRBD2	-	TRBJ2-3	CASRKRLAETSTDTQYF	TGTGCCAGCAGAAAGAGACTAGCGGAAACGAGCACAGATACGCAGTATTTT
TRBV20-1	-	-	TRBJ1-1	CSASSLDRDTEAFF	TGCAGTGCCTCCAGCCTGGACCGTGACACTGAAGCTTTCTTT
TRBV19	TRBD2	few	TRBJ2-2	CATGSGSAGELFF	TGTGCCACTGGCAGCGGGAGTGCCGGGGAGCTGTTTTTT
TRBV29-1	TRBD1	-	TRBJ1-1	CSTAGTGDTEAFF	TGCAGCACAGCAGGGACAGGAGACACTGAAGCTTTCTTT
TRBV20-1	-	-	TRBJ1-4	CSASFGATNEKLFF	TGCAGTGCTAGCTTCGGAGCAACTAATGAAAAACTGTTTTTT
TRBV14	-	-	TRBJ1-1	CASSQDQGSTLRAFF	TGTGCCAGCAGCCAAGATCAGGGATCTACCCTCCGGGCTTTCTTT
TRBV19	-	-	TRBJ1-5	CASSIRGSRNQPQHF	TGTGCCAGTAGTATTCGCGGTAGCCGGAATCAGCCCCAGCATTTT
TRBV7-9	-	-	TRBJ2-1	CASSSRGPGNEQFF	TGTGCCAGCAGCTCCCGGGGGCCAGGGAATGAGCAGTTCTTC
TRBV27	TRBD2	few	TRBJ2-4	CASSSGRLGGKNIQYF	TGTGCCAGTAGTAGCGGGAGGTTAGGGGGCAAAAACATTCAGTACTTC
TRBV6-7	-	-	TRBJ1-2	CARRFGTGYTF	TGTGCCCGCCGATTTGGGACTGGCTACACCTTC
TRBV12-3/TRBV12-4	TRBD1	few	TRBJ1-4	CASSWAGGEKLFF	TGTGCCAGCAGTTGGGCAGGGGGAGAAAAACTGTTTTTT
TRBV28	-	few	TRBJ2-7	CASSSGSGNYEQYF	TGTGCCAGCAGTTCTGGTTCGGGAAACTACGAGCAGTACTTC
TRBV7-2	-	-	TRBJ1-1	CASSLAGTEAFF	TGTGCCAGCAGCTTGGCTGGCACTGAAGCTTTCTTT
TRBV4-3	-	many	TRBJ1-4	CASSQEWNRENEKLFF	TGCGCCAGCAGCCAAGAATGGAACAGGGAGAATGAAAAACTGTTTTTT
TRBV6-6	-	few	TRBJ1-3	CASSVAGNTIYF	TGTGCCAGCAGTGTGGCGGGAAACACCATATATTTT
TRBV3-1	-	few	TRBJ2-1	CASSRLYGEQFF	TGTGCCAGCAGCCGGTTGTACGGGGAGCAGTTCTTC
TRBV2	TRBD1	many	TRBJ1-1	CASSLDRARNTEAFF	TGTGCCAGCAGTCTGGACAGGGCTCGGAACACTGAAGCTTTCTTT
TRBV2	-	-	TRBJ2-7	CASHSGRNSYEQYF	TGTGCCAGCCACTCCGGGCGAAACTCCTACGAGCAGTACTTC
TRBV11-2	-	many	TRBJ2-1	CASSLVVSTYNEQFF	TGTGCCAGCAGCTTAGTTGTGAGTACCTACAATGAGCAGTTCTTC